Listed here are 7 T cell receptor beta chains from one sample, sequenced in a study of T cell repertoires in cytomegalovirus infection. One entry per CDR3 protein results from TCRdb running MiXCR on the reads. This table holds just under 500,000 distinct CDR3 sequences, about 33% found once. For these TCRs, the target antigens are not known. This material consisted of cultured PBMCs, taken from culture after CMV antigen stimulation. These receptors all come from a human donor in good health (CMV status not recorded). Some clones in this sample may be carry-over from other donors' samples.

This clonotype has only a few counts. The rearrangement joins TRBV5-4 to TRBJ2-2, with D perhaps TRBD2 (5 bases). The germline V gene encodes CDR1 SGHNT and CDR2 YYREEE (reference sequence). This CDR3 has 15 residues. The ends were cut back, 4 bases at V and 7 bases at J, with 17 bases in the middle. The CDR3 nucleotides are TGTGCCAGCAGCCCTAGCCAGCTTCCTGGCGGGGAGCTGTTTTTT. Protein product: CASSPSQLPGGELFF.

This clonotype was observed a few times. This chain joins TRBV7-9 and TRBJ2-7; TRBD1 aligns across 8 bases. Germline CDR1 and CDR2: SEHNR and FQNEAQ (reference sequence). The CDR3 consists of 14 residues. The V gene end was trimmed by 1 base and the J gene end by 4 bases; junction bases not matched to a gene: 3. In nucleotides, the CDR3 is TGTGCCAGCAGCTTAGGGGGACAGGCTTACGAGCAGTACTTC. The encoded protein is CASSLGGQAYEQYF. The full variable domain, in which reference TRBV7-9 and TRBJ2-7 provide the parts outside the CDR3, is DTGVSQNPRHKITKRGQNVTFRCDPISEHNRLYWYRQTLGQGPEFLTYFQNEAQLEKSRLLSDRFSAERPKGSFSTLEIQRTEQGDSAMYLCASSLGGQAYEQYFGPGTRLTVT.

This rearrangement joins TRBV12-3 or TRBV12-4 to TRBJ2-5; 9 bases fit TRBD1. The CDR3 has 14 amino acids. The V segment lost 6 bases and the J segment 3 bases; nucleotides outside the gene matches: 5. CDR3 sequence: CASSKRDREETQYF. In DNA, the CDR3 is TGTGCCAGCAGCAAAAGGGACAGGGAAGAGACCCAGTACTTC.

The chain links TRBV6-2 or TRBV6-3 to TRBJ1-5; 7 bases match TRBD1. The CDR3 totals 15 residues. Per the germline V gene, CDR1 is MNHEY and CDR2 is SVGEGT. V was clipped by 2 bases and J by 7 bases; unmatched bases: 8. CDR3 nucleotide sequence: TGTGCCAGCAGTTACAGAGGGGGCGCACGACAGCCCCAGCATTTT. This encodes CASSYRGGARQPQHF.

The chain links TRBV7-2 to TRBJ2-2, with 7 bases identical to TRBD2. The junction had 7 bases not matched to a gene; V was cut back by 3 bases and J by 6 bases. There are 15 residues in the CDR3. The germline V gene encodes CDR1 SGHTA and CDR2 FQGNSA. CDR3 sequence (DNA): TGTGCCAGCAGCTTGGCGGGAGTGGGATCCGGGGAGCTGTTTTTT. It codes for CASSLAGVGSGELFF.

Here the CDR3 reads CSARIRSEDYGYTF. CDR3 sequence (DNA): TGCAGTGCTAGAATCCGTTCGGAGGACTATGGCTACACCTTC. The V call is TRBV20-1, the J call TRBJ1-2; D is uncertain. CDR3 length: 14 residues. Trimming stripped 2 bases from V and 3 bases from J, with 13 bases between. Germline values: CDR1 DFQATT, CDR2 SNEGSKA (reference sequence).

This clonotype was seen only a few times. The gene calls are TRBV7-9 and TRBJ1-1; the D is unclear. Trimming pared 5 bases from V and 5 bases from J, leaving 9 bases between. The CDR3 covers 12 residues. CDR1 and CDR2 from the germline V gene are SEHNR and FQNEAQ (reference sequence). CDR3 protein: CASSPTWTEAFF. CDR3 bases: TGTGCCAGCAGCCCAACTTGGACTGAAGCTTTCTTT.